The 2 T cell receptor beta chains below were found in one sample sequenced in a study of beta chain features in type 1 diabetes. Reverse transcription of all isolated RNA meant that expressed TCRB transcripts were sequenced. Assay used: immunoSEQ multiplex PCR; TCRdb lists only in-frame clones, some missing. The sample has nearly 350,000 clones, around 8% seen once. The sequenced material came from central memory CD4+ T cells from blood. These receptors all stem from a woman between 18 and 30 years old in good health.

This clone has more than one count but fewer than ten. As DNA, the CDR3 is TGTGCCAGCAGCGCACACCCTAGCGGGAGCAATAACTACGAGCAGTACTTC. This gives the protein CASSAHPSGSNNYEQYF. The rearrangement joins TRBV2 to TRBJ2-7; TRBD2 matches at 10 bases. The CDR3 sequence is 17 residues long. The germline V gene has CDR1 SNHLY and CDR2 FYNNEI. Trimming cost V 6 bases and J 3 bases; bases outside gene matches: 14.

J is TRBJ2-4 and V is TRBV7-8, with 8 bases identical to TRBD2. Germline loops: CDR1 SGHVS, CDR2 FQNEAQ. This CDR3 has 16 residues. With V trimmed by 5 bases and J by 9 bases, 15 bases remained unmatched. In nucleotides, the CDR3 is TGTGCCAGCAGCCAAGACTCCGGGACTAGGAGTTCCATTCAGTACTTC. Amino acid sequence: CASSQDSGTRSSIQYF.